A selection of T cell receptor beta chains follows, all from one sample in a study of T-cell memory formation after mild COVID-19. TCRdb reprocessed the 5' RACE reads with MiXCR, giving one entry per CDR3 protein. Of about 470,000 distinct CDR3 sequences listed, roughly 23% are singletons. The material sequenced was PBMCs or a T cell subset sorted from them (not recorded which). These receptors were obtained from an adult woman who had mild COVID-19 (a few samples of this study predate the infection). Cell type and time point are not known. The CDR3 runs from the conserved cysteine through the conserved F or W. Each record gives: J gene, D gene, V gene, clone size, CDR3 DNA, CDR3 protein. D genes are given only for firm matches. Where a row states a size, it is once, few, many or the class of an expanded clone; other rows omit it.

TRBJ2-1	TRBD1	TRBV20-1	NA	TGCAGTCCCCCGGGACAGGGGCCAAGCTCCTACAATGAGCAGTTCTTC	CSPPGQGPSSYNEQFF
TRBJ1-3	TRBD1	TRBV27	NA	TGTGCCAGCGGGTCACTCGACAGGGACTCTGGAAACACCATATATTTT	CASGSLDRDSGNTIYF
TRBJ2-6	NA	TRBV4-3	NA	TGCGCCAGCAGCCAAACGTATGCCTCTGGGGCCAACGTCCTGACTTTC	CASSQTYASGANVLTF
TRBJ2-3	NA	TRBV12-3/TRBV12-4	NA	TGTGCCAGCAGTGAGGCGGGAGATACGCAGTATTTT	CASSEAGDTQYF
TRBJ2-2	NA	TRBV29-1	NA	TGCAGCGTTGAGAGGGGAACCGGGGAGCTGTTTTTT	CSVERGTGELFF
TRBJ1-2	TRBD1	TRBV5-5	few	TGTGCCAGCAGCTCTACCCCGGGACAGAACTATGGCTACACCTTC	CASSSTPGQNYGYTF
TRBJ1-1	NA	TRBV10-3	NA	TGTGCCATCAGTGAGGAAATCAACTATGGGGCTTTCTTT	CAISEEINYGAFF
TRBJ1-2	TRBD1	TRBV5-1	NA	TGCGCCAGCAGCTTGGACAGGGGTTGGGATGGCTACACCTTC	CASSLDRGWDGYTF
TRBJ1-2	NA	TRBV2	NA	TGTGCCAGCAGTGAAGCGCTTGTTGGCTACACCTTC	CASSEALVGYTF
TRBJ2-5	TRBD2	TRBV5-6	NA	TGTGCCAGCAGCTTGGCTAGCGGGGGAGGTTTGGGAGAGACCCAGTACTTC	CASSLASGGGLGETQYF
TRBJ2-5	TRBD2	TRBV18	few	TGTGCCAGCTCACGCGAGTTCGGAGCGGGAACGATTAAGACCCAGTACTTC	CASSREFGAGTIKTQYF
TRBJ2-1	TRBD2	TRBV7-9	few	TGTGCCAGCAGCCCGAAGGTTGGGACTAGCGGGAGAAATGAGCAGTTCTTC	CASSPKVGTSGRNEQFF
TRBJ2-7	TRBD2	TRBV25-1	few	TGTGCCAGCAGTGAAACTAGCGGGAGCCCCGGGGAGCAGTACTTC	CASSETSGSPGEQYF
TRBJ1-4	NA	TRBV5-1	NA	TGCGCCAGTCGAGGGGAAAATGAAAAACTGTTTTTT	CASRGENEKLFF
TRBJ2-1	NA	TRBV11-2	few	TGTGCCAGCAGCCCTCGCCAGGGAACGTCCTACAATGAGCAGTTCTTC	CASSPRQGTSYNEQFF
TRBJ2-5	NA	TRBV20-1	NA	TGCAGTGCTAGATTTTCACCTTCGCAAGAGACCCAGTACTTC	CSARFSPSQETQYF
TRBJ2-2	NA	TRBV15	few	TGTGCCACCAGCCTACAGGTAGCGAACACCGGGGAGCTGTTTTTT	CATSLQVANTGELFF
TRBJ2-5	NA	TRBV5-1	many	TGCGCCAGCAGCTTGGACGCCGAGACCCAGTACTTC	CASSLDAETQYF
TRBJ2-5	NA	TRBV28	once	TGTGCCAGCCGGGGGCAGGGTAGCCAAGAGACCCAGTACTTC	CASRGQGSQETQYF
TRBJ1-4	NA	TRBV15	NA	TGTGCCACCAGCATAATGCGGCTTTCTAATGAAAAACTGTTTTTT	CATSIMRLSNEKLFF
TRBJ2-7	NA	TRBV6-2/TRBV6-3	few	TGTGCCAGCAGTTACGGGATGACTTACGAGCAGTACTTC	CASSYGMTYEQYF
TRBJ2-6	TRBD2	TRBV15	NA	TGTGCCACCACCCCGGGGGGGGTCACTGGGGCCAACGTCCTGACTTTC	CATTPGGVTGANVLTF
TRBJ2-2	NA	TRBV29-1	NA	TGCAGCGTTTTAGCACACTTGCAAGACGGGGAGCTGTTTTTT	CSVLAHLQDGELFF
TRBJ1-4	NA	TRBV12-3/TRBV12-4	NA	TGTGCCAGCAGTTTGGGTTATCTGGGGACTAATGAAAAACTGTTTTTT	CASSLGYLGTNEKLFF
TRBJ2-7	TRBD1	TRBV10-3	few	TGTGCCATCAGTGAGTCGCTTCAGGGGGCCTACGAGCAGTACTTC	CAISESLQGAYEQYF
TRBJ2-3	NA	TRBV29-1	NA	TGCAGCACACTCAGGGGAGATACGCAGTATTTT	CSTLRGDTQYF
TRBJ2-1	NA	TRBV6-4	NA	TGTGCCAGCAGGGCATTAGACAGGCCCTACAATGAGCAGTTCTTC	CASRALDRPYNEQFF
TRBJ2-3	TRBD2	TRBV15	many	TGTGCCACCACGGCGGGGGGGCTGGGTACGCAGTATTTT	CATTAGGLGTQYF
TRBJ2-3	NA	TRBV7-6	few	TGTGCCAGCAGCTTAGATCGGAGTCCGGATACGCAGTATTTT	CASSLDRSPDTQYF
TRBJ2-1	TRBD1	TRBV30	few	TGTGCCTGGAGGTCCGGGGACAGGTCGTACAATGAGCAGTTCTTC	CAWRSGDRSYNEQFF
TRBJ2-7	NA	TRBV18	many	TGTGCCAGCTCACCAGGAGAGAGTCCCTACGAGCAGTACTTC	CASSPGESPYEQYF
TRBJ2-1	TRBD2	TRBV20-1	few	TGCAGTGCTAGACCCCAGCGGGAGTGGTACAATGAGCAGTTCTTC	CSARPQREWYNEQFF
TRBJ1-1	NA	TRBV12-3/TRBV12-4	NA	TGTGCCAGCAGTTTATGGGGCGCTGAAGCTTTCTTT	CASSLWGAEAFF
TRBJ2-2	TRBD2	TRBV23-1	few	TGCGCCAGCAGTCAATCCCGGTCGTTACTAGCGGGAGCCGTGCTGTTTTTT	CASSQSRSLLAGAVLFF
TRBJ2-1	TRBD2	TRBV7-8	few	TGTGCCAGCAGCTACCGGACTAGCGGGATAAGTAATGAGCAGTTCTTC	CASSYRTSGISNEQFF
TRBJ1-1	NA	TRBV7-9	few	TGTGCCAGCAGCTCAACTGAGAGCATGAACACTGAAGCTTTCTTT	CASSSTESMNTEAFF
TRBJ2-7	TRBD2	TRBV7-6	NA	TGTGCCAGCAGCTCACTAGCGGGGTCCTACGAGCAGTACTTC	CASSSLAGSYEQYF
TRBJ2-3	NA	TRBV7-6	few	TGTGCCAGCAGCCCTAGGGCCTCGAAAAGGTCCGATACGCAGTATTTT	CASSPRASKRSDTQYF
TRBJ2-7	NA	TRBV24-1	few	TGTGCCACCAGTGATTCAGGTGCCGGCGAGCAGTACTTC	CATSDSGAGEQYF
TRBJ1-4	TRBD1	TRBV4-2	NA	TGTGCCAGCAGCGGCGGACAGGCGCTTAATGAAAAACTGTTTTTT	CASSGGQALNEKLFF
TRBJ2-3	TRBD1	TRBV29-1	few	TGCAGCGTCGTGGAGGACAGGGGCCCAGATACGCAGTATTTT	CSVVEDRGPDTQYF
TRBJ2-1	TRBD2	TRBV7-6	few	TGTGCCAGCAGCTTGGTAGCGGGAGGAGGGGGTGAGCAGTTCTTC	CASSLVAGGGGEQFF
TRBJ2-1	NA	TRBV7-3	few	TGTGCCAGCAGCACAAGAGGACTCACGGAGCAGTTCTTC	CASSTRGLTEQFF
TRBJ2-3	NA	TRBV20-1	few	TGCAGTGCTAGAGATTTTGAGGCAGACACAGATACGCAGTATTTT	CSARDFEADTDTQYF
TRBJ1-1	NA	TRBV15	NA	TGTGCCACCAGCAGAGGGGTTGAAGCTTTCTTT	CATSRGVEAFF
TRBJ1-2	NA	TRBV12-3/TRBV12-4	NA	TGTGCCAGCAGTCCTAGGGCGGGGCAGGCTTCTGGAGGCTACACCTTC	CASSPRAGQASGGYTF
TRBJ1-6	TRBD1	TRBV27	few	TGTGCCAGCCTGGACAGGGATAATTCACCCCTCCACTTT	CASLDRDNSPLHF
TRBJ2-7	TRBD2	TRBV20-1	few	TGCAGTGCCCCTAGCGGGAGCTCGTTCTACGAGCAGTACTTC	CSAPSGSSFYEQYF
TRBJ2-7	TRBD1	TRBV29-1	NA	TGCAGCGTTGAAGATCGACAGGGTTCCTACGAGCAGTACTTC	CSVEDRQGSYEQYF
TRBJ2-1	NA	TRBV6-4	NA	TGTGCCAGCAGTGACCCCGGTCGGAATGAGCAGTTCTTC	CASSDPGRNEQFF
TRBJ2-1	TRBD1	TRBV5-1	few	TGCGCCAGCGGGACAGGTCCCTACAATGAGCAGTTCTTC	CASGTGPYNEQFF
TRBJ2-1	TRBD2	TRBV4-2	few	TGTGCCAGCAGCCAAGATGGTCTAGCGGGAGGTATCTATGAGCAGTTCTTC	CASSQDGLAGGIYEQFF
TRBJ2-7	NA	TRBV6-2/TRBV6-3	few	TGTGCCAGCAGTTACAACCGGGACTCCGTCTACGAGCAGTACTTC	CASSYNRDSVYEQYF
TRBJ2-4	NA	TRBV7-9	few	TGTGCCAGCAGCTCAGCTCGGCAGGGAACCGGGGGAGTAAACATTCAGTACTTC	CASSSARQGTGGVNIQYF
TRBJ2-1	TRBD2	TRBV12-3/TRBV12-4	NA	TGTGCCAGCAGTACGCCGGGACTAGCGGGTATCAATGAGCAGTTCTTC	CASSTPGLAGINEQFF